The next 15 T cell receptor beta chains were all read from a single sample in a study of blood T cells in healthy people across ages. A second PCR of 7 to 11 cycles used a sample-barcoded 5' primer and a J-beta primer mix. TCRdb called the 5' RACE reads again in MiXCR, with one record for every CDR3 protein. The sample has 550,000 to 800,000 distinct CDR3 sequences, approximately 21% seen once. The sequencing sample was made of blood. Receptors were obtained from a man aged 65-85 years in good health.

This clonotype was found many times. CDR3 region: CASSPTGGLGEKLFF. CDR3 DNA sequence: TGCGCCAGCAGCCCCACAGGGGGCTTGGGTGAAAAACTGTTTTTT. V usage is TRBV4-1 and J usage is TRBJ1-4; 9 nucleotides agree with TRBD1. The CDR3 runs 15 residues. V was pared by 4 bases and J by 7 bases, with 7 bases of the junction left unmatched. Per germline, CDR1 MGHRA and CDR2 YSYEKL.

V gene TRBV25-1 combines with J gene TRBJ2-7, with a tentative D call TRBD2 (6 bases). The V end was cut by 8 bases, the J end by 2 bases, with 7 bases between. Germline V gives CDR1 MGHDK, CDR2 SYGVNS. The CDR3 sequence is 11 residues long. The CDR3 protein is CASRLAYEQYF. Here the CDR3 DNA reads TGTGCCAGCCGACTAGCCTACGAGCAGTACTTC.

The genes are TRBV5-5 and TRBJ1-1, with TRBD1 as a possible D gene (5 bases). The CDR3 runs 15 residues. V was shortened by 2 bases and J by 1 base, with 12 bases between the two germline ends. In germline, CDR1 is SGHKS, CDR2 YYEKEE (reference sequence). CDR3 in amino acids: CASSFGQTANTEAFF. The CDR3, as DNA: TGTGCCAGCAGCTTCGGCCAGACAGCGAACACTGAAGCTTTCTTT.

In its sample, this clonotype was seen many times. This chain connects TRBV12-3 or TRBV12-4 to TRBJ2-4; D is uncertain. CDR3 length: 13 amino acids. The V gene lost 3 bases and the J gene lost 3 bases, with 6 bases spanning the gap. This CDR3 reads CASSLEGKNIQYF. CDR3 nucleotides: TGTGCCAGCAGTTTGGAAGGCAAAAACATTCAGTACTTC.

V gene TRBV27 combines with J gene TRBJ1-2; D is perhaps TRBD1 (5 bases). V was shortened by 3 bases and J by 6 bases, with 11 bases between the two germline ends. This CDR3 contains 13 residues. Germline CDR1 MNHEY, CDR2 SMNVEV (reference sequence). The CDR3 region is CASSLVSGDGYTF. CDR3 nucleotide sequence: TGTGCCAGCAGTTTGGTGTCGGGGGATGGCTACACCTTC.

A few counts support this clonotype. The CDR3 bases are TGCGCCAGCAGCCAAGTGGGGACAGGCCCAGAGACCCAGTACTTC. Its translation is CASSQVGTGPETQYF. The chain recombines TRBV4-1 with TRBJ2-5, with 8 bases aligning to TRBD1. The length of the CDR3 is 15 residues. CDR1 MGHRA and CDR2 YSYEKL come from the germline V gene. J was trimmed by 4 bases and V by 1 base; bases with no gene match: 5.

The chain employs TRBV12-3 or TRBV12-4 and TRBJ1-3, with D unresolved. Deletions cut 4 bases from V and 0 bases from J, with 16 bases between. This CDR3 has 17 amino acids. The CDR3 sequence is CASSSLRSQYSGNTIYF. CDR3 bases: TGTGCCAGCAGTTCCCTCAGGTCCCAATACTCTGGAAACACCATATATTTT.

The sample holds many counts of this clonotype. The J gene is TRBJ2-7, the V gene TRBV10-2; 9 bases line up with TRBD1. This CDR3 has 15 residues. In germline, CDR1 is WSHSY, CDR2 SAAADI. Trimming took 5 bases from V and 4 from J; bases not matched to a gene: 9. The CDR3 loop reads CASSPDRGAIYEQYF. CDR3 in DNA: TGCGCCAGCAGTCCGGACAGGGGTGCGATTTACGAGCAGTACTTC.

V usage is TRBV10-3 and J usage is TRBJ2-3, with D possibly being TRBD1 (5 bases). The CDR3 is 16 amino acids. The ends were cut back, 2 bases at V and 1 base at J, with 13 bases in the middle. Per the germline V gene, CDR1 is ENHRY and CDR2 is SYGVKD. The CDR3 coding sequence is TGTGCCATCAGTGAGCAGCTTTCCAGGGGCACAGATACGCAGTATTTT. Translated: CAISEQLSRGTDTQYF.

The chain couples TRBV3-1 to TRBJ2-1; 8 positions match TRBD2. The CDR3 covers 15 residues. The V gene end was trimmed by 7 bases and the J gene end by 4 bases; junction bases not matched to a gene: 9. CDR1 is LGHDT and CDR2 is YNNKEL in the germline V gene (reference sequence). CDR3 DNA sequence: TGTGCCAGCACCTTAAGGAGCGGGAGTTACAATGAGCAGTTCTTC. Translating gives CASTLRSGSYNEQFF.

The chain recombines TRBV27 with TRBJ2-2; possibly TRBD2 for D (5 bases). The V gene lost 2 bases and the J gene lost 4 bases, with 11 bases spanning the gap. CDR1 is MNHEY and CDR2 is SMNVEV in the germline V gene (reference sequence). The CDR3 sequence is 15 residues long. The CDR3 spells CASSLVVGGTGELFF. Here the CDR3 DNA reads TGTGCCAGCAGTTTAGTGGTAGGAGGCACCGGGGAGCTGTTTTTT.

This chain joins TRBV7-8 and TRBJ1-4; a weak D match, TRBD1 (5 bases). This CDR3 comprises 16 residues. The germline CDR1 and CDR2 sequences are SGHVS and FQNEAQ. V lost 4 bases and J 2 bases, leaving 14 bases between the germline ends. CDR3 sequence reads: CASSYSRDRTNEKLFF. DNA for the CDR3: TGTGCCAGCAGCTACTCCAGGGATAGGACTAATGAAAAACTGTTTTTT.

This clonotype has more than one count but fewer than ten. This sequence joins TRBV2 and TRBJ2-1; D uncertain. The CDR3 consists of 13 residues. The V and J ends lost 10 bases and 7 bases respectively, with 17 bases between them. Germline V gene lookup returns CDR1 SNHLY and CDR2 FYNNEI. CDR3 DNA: TGTGCCACCCTTAGTGGGGTTGCGAATGAGCAGTTCTTC. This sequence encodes CATLSGVANEQFF.

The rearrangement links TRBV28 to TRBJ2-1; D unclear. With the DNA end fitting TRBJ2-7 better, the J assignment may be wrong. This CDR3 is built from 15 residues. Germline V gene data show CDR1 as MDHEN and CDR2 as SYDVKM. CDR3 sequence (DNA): TGTGCCAGCAGCCGCAGACACGCAGCCCGTGGCGAGCAGTACTTC. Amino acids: CASSRRHAARGEQYF.

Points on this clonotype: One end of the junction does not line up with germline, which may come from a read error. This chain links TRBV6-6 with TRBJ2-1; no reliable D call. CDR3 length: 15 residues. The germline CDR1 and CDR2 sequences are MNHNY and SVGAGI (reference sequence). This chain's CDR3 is CASSSTPGSYNEQFF. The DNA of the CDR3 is TGTGCCAGCAGCTCGACTCCCGGCTCCTACAACGAGCAGTTCTTC.